Each of the 21 T cell receptor beta chains below was sequenced from the same sample in a study of Tregs in tolerant kidney transplant recipients. Clones were sequenced by immunoSEQ multiplex PCR, and TCRdb holds only the in-frame ones, with some missing. The sample has over 60,000 clones; roughly 89% are singletons. The material was CD4+ T cells from blood, obtained before the transplant. The receptor source for this set is a human donor who received a combined kidney and bone marrow transplant.

This chain links TRBV28 with TRBJ2-2, with 7 bases aligning to TRBD1. V gave up 7 bases and J gave up 9 bases; unmatched junction bases: 11. This CDR3 spans 14 amino acids. Germline lookup yields CDR1 MDHEN and CDR2 SYDVKM. The CDR3 DNA follows: TGTGCCAGCACCCCGGGACAGTTTTACAGGGAGCTGTTTTTT. It yields the protein CASTPGQFYRELFF.

The chain is built from TRBV28 and TRBJ1-1, with 9 bases lining up with TRBD1. The CDR3 sequence is 12 residues long. CDR1 is MDHEN and CDR2 is SYDVKM in the germline V gene. V lost 6 bases and J lost 11; bases outside the gene matches: 7. The CDR3 protein is CASRGTGYLAFF. The CDR3 region has the DNA TGTGCCAGCAGAGGGACAGGGTATTTGGCTTTCTTT.

The rearrangement joins TRBV28 to TRBJ1-3; D unresolved. Germline V CDR1 and CDR2: MDHEN, SYDVKM. V dropped 1 base and J dropped 8 bases, with 18 bases sitting between them. This CDR3 has 16 residues. The CDR3 DNA follows: TGTGCCAGCAGTTTATTGCGGCAGTCCCCGGATTACACCATATATTTT. This gives the protein CASSLLRQSPDYTIYF.

This clone has just one count. The chain couples TRBV7-9 to TRBJ1-2, with TRBD1 identical over 8 bases. With V trimmed by 4 bases and J by 7 bases, 5 bases remained unmatched. CDR1 and CDR2 (germline): SEHNR, FQNEAQ (reference sequence). There are 13 residues in the CDR3. In DNA form, the CDR3 reads TGTGCCAGCAGCTCCTCAGGGGGCTTTGGCTACACCTTC. Protein: CASSSSGGFGYTF.

V and J are TRBV10-3 and TRBJ1-2, with D possibly being TRBD1 (6 bases). The CDR3 spans 13 residues. Germline V gene sequence: CDR1 ENHRY, CDR2 SYGVKD. V was clipped by 7 bases and J by 5 bases, with 14 bases between them. As DNA, the CDR3 is TGTGCCATCAATCCCGGGACAACATATGGCTACACCTTC. Its translation is CAINPGTTYGYTF.

The CDR3 here is CASSFEGFSGNTIYF. CDR3 sequence (DNA): TGTGCCAGCAGTTTTGAGGGTTTCTCTGGAAACACCATATATTTT. The rearrangement links TRBV28 to TRBJ1-3; D is unresolved. Germline assignment: CDR1 MDHEN and CDR2 SYDVKM. Trimming removed 3 bases at V and 0 bases at J, with 9 bases between. The CDR3 runs 15 residues.

This chain links TRBV21-1 with TRBJ1-5. TRBV21-1 has pseudogene status. The CDR3 totals 14 residues. Written as DNA, the CDR3 is TGTGCCAGCTACCCGGACTATAGCAATCAGCCCCAGCATTTT. Its protein product is CASYPDYSNQPQHF.

This chain links TRBV5-1 with TRBJ2-1; TRBD2 matches at 12 bases. Unmatched junction bases numbered 4, after V lost 4 bases and J lost 8 bases. This CDR3 has 14 amino acids. Germline values: CDR1 SGHRS, CDR2 YFSETQ. CDR3 loop: CASSPTSGRHEQFF. The CDR3 nucleotides read TGCGCCAGCAGCCCGACTAGCGGGAGACATGAGCAGTTCTTC.

This chain links TRBV28 with TRBJ2-2; 12 bases agree with TRBD2. The CDR3 is 15 residues long. Germline V gene data show CDR1 as MDHEN and CDR2 as SYDVKM. With V trimmed by 5 bases and J by 4 bases, 2 bases remained unmatched. The chain's CDR3 is CASSTLAGGTGELFF. DNA of the CDR3: TGTGCCAGCAGTACACTAGCGGGGGGCACCGGGGAGCTGTTTTTT. The complete variable domain, with remaining parts taken from reference TRBV28 and TRBJ2-2, reads DVKVTQSSRYLVKRTGEKVFLECVQDMDHENMFWYRQDPGLGLRLIYFSYDVKMKEKGDIPEGYSVSREKKERFSLILESASTNQTSMYLCASSTLAGGTGELFFGEGSRLTVL.

V is TRBV27 and J is TRBJ2-7, with a weak D call TRBD1 (5 bases). The CDR3 covers 13 residues. V was cut by 4 bases and J by 3 bases, with 10 bases left in between. Germline V CDR1 and CDR2: MNHEY, SMNVEV (reference sequence). Here the CDR3 DNA reads TGTGCCAGCAGTTCGGACACACTCTACGAGCAGTACTTC. This gives the protein CASSSDTLYEQYF.

V and J are TRBV30 and TRBJ2-7; no firm D call. Germline lookup yields CDR1 GTSNPN and CDR2 SVGIG (reference sequence). CDR3 size: 12 residues. V was cut by 0 bases and J by 6 bases, with 9 bases left in between. CDR3 amino acids: CAWSVLAGEQYF. The CDR3 region has the DNA TGTGCCTGGAGTGTACTGGCAGGCGAGCAGTACTTC.

The chain joins TRBV27 to TRBJ2-7; 10 nucleotides line up with TRBD2. CDR1 MNHEY and CDR2 SMNVEV come from the germline V gene (reference sequence). V lost 5 bases and J lost 6; bases outside the gene matches: 19. This CDR3 is 18 amino acids long. This CDR3 is CASSPLMNQAGGPGEQYF. As DNA, the CDR3 is TGTGCCAGCAGTCCCCTGATGAATCAAGCGGGAGGGCCCGGCGAGCAGTACTTC.

The chain employs TRBV5-1 and TRBJ2-2; 8 bases fit TRBD1. This CDR3 spans 16 amino acids. Germline CDR1 is SGHRS and CDR2 is YFSETQ. With V trimmed by 4 bases and J by 4 bases, 9 bases remained unmatched. The CDR3: CASSVFGTGSTGELFF. CDR3 nucleotides: TGCGCCAGCAGCGTATTTGGGACAGGTAGCACCGGGGAGCTGTTTTTT.

This rearrangement joins TRBV5-1 to TRBJ2-1; the D is unclear. Trimming shortened V by 7 bases and J by 1 base, and 12 bases separated the two germline ends. CDR1 and CDR2 from the germline V gene are SGHRS and YFSETQ. The CDR3 loop spans 14 amino acids. CDR3 sequence (DNA): TGCGCCAGCGCCCTGACACGATCCTACAATGAGCAGTTCTTC. Amino acids: CASALTRSYNEQFF.

This chain uses TRBV7-9 with TRBJ2-5, with a possible D match to TRBD1 (5 bases). This CDR3 spans 13 amino acids. Between the trimmed V and J ends, which lost 4 bases and 4 bases, there was a span of 10 bases. CDR1 SEHNR and CDR2 FQNEAQ come from the germline V gene (reference sequence). This CDR3 is CASSSPQGETQYF. The CDR3 DNA reads as TGTGCCAGCAGCTCCCCGCAGGGAGAGACCCAGTACTTC.

CDR3 in amino acids: CASSVEDRGQPQHF. The CDR3 nucleotides are TGTGCCAGCAGCGTAGAGGACAGGGGTCAGCCCCAGCATTTT. The J gene is TRBJ1-5, the V gene TRBV9, with 9 bases aligning to TRBD1. This CDR3 spans 14 amino acids. Germline CDR1 and CDR2: SGDLS and YYNGEE. The trim removed 0 bases at V and 6 bases at J, leaving 1 base unmatched.

The chain carries TRBV7-3 and TRBJ2-7; 10 bases align to TRBD1. CDR3 length equals 13 residues. The trim removed 5 bases at V and 5 bases at J, leaving 3 bases unmatched. The germline CDR1 and CDR2 sequences are SGHTA and FQGTGA. Here the CDR3 DNA reads TGTGCCAGCAGCCGGGACAGGGGTGACGAGCAGTACTTC. This translates into CASSRDRGDEQYF.

This chain joins TRBV28 and TRBJ1-1; 7 bases fit TRBD1. The germline CDR1 and CDR2 sequences are MDHEN and SYDVKM. This CDR3 is built from 14 residues. With 6 bases clipped from V and 4 bases from J, the junction kept 8 bases outside the gene matches. Here the CDR3 DNA reads TGTGCCAGCAGCACAGGGGCTGAGGGCACTGAAGCTTTCTTT. It specifies CASSTGAEGTEAFF.

CDR3 protein: CASGPGQGTDTQYF. CDR3 nucleotides: TGTGCTAGTGGTCCGGGACAGGGCACAGATACGCAGTATTTT. V gene TRBV12-5 combines with J gene TRBJ2-3; 8 bases fit TRBD1. The CDR3 totals 14 residues. Unmatched junction bases numbered 2, after V lost 5 bases and J lost 1 base. The germline gives CDR1 LGHNT, CDR2 FRNRAP.

J is TRBJ2-1 and V is TRBV7-2, with 7 bases identical to TRBD2. The CDR3 is made up of 14 amino acids. Germline V lookup: CDR1 SGHTA, CDR2 FQGNSA. The V and J ends lost 6 bases and 9 bases, in that order; junction bases with no gene match: 11. DNA of the CDR3: TGTGCCAGCAGTTCCCCCCGGGGGGAAGTTGAGCAGTTCTTC. Translated: CASSSPRGEVEQFF. The variable domain in full, with the rest retrieved from reference TRBV7-2 and TRBJ2-1, is GAGVSQSPSNKVTEKGKDVELRCDPISGHTALYWYRQSLGQGLEFLIYFQGNSAPDKSGLPSDRFSAERTGGSVSTLTIQRTQQEDSAVYLCASSSPRGEVEQFFGPGTRLTVL.

The chain links TRBV5-1 to TRBJ2-1; 12 bases align to TRBD2. V was clipped by 4 bases and J by 5 bases; unmatched bases: 4. CDR1 is SGHRS and CDR2 is YFSETQ in the germline V gene. This CDR3 has 15 residues. CDR3 in DNA: TGCGCCAGCAGCATCCGACTAGCGGGGGACAATGAGCAGTTCTTC. Its translation is CASSIRLAGDNEQFF.